A selection of T cell receptor beta chains follows, all from one sample in a study of blood T cell repertoires in COVID-19. The repertoire was sequenced with immunoSEQ multiplex PCR; TCRdb's copy has only in-frame clones and lacks some. The sample has 200,000 to 300,000 clones; roughly 80% are singletons. The sample taken for sequencing was peripheral blood. Every receptor here comes from an elderly man with acute or convalescent COVID-19. Each CDR3 is given with its conserved first and last residue. Each record gives: J gene, D gene, V gene, clone size, CDR3 protein, CDR3 DNA. The D gene is left open where the match is weak. Part of the rows lack a size; the others show once, few, many or a class for expanded clones.

TRBJ1-1,NA,TRBV3-1/TRBV3-2,NA,CASSHDRTRGAGTEAFF,TGTGCCAGCAGCCATGACCGGACTCGGGGCGCGGGAACTGAAGCTTTCTTT
TRBJ1-2,NA,TRBV24-1,NA,CATSDSFRGGGYTF,TGTGCCACCAGTGATTCGTTCAGGGGTGGGGGCTACACCTTC
TRBJ1-5,NA,TRBV6-5,NA,CASSTSSNQPQHF,TGTGCCAGCAGTACTAGTAGCAATCAGCCCCAGCATTTT
TRBJ1-3,NA,TRBV6-6,NA,CASSYPGSSSGNTIYF,TGTGCCAGCAGTTACCCTGGTTCTAGCTCTGGAAACACCATATATTTT
TRBJ2-7,NA,TRBV7-2,NA,CASTPELAMDEQYF,TGTGCCAGCACTCCGGAACTAGCAATGGACGAGCAGTACTTC
TRBJ2-7,TRBD1,TRBV7-9,few,CASSFAQGVPEQYF,TGTGCCAGCAGCTTCGCACAGGGGGTCCCCGAGCAGTACTTC
TRBJ1-1,NA,TRBV7-9,NA,CASSLTDGRVAFF,TGTGCCAGCAGCTTAACTGACGGGCGGGTCGCTTTCTTT
TRBJ2-1,TRBD1,TRBV7-9,NA,CASSLPTGDVNNEQFF,TGTGCCAGCAGCTTACCAACAGGGGACGTGAACAATGAGCAGTTCTTC
TRBJ2-2,TRBD2,TRBV3-1/TRBV3-2,NA,CASSQGLAANTGELFF,TGTGCCAGCAGCCAGGGACTAGCGGCGAACACCGGGGAGCTGTTTTTT
TRBJ1-5,NA,TRBV28,NA,CASSLRGGGLGQPQHF,TGTGCCAGCAGTTTAAGGGGAGGGGGGCTAGGACAGCCCCAGCATTTT
TRBJ2-3,NA,TRBV2,NA,CAKPKAGFTDTQYF,TGTGCCAAACCTAAAGCGGGCTTCACAGATACGCAGTATTTT